Listed below are T cell receptor beta chains from one sample, sequenced in a study of Graves' ophthalmopathy and Graves' hyperthyroidism. Via MiXCR, TCRdb re-called the multiplex PCR reads, giving one row per CDR3 protein. Of about 1.2 million distinct CDR3 sequences in the sample, about 35% are singletons; the top ten hold 11%. The sequencing sample was made of peripheral blood or thyroid tissue (not recorded which). The receptors were gathered from an adult man with Graves' hyperthyroidism. CDR3s include the opening cysteine and the closing phenylalanine or tryptophan. Each record gives: D gene, J gene, V gene, clone size, CDR3 DNA, CDR3 protein. A D gene is named only where the DNA matches it firmly. Expanded clones get a size class; other rows say once, few or many, or leave the size out.

d_gene: -; j_gene: TRBJ1-1; v_gene: TRBV13; abundance: -; CDR3nt: TGTGCCAGCAGCCCCGGGGTCCTAAGCACTGAAGCTTTCTTT; CDR3aa: CASSPGVLSTEAFF
d_gene: TRBD1; j_gene: TRBJ2-5; v_gene: TRBV7-2; abundance: -; CDR3nt: TGTGCCAGCAGAAACGGACAGGGGGCTAGGGAGACCCAGTACTTC; CDR3aa: CASRNGQGARETQYF
d_gene: -; j_gene: TRBJ1-1; v_gene: TRBV7-9; abundance: -; CDR3nt: TGTGCCAGCAGTCATTCCGGGGGTACATTTTCAGCTGAAGCTTTCTTT; CDR3aa: CASSHSGGTFSAEAFF
d_gene: TRBD1; j_gene: TRBJ2-7; v_gene: TRBV7-9; abundance: -; CDR3nt: TGTGCCAGCAGCTTAGGGGGCACCGGGACAGCCTACGAGCAGTACTTC; CDR3aa: CASSLGGTGTAYEQYF
d_gene: -; j_gene: TRBJ2-7; v_gene: TRBV29-1; abundance: -; CDR3nt: TGCAGCGTTTGGGGGCTAACCCACTCCTACGAGCAGTACTTC; CDR3aa: CSVWGLTHSYEQYF
d_gene: -; j_gene: TRBJ1-1; v_gene: TRBV7-9; abundance: -; CDR3nt: TGTGCCAGCAGCTCCCCGCCGTGGGTTTCTGAAGCTTTCTTT; CDR3aa: CASSSPPWVSEAFF
d_gene: -; j_gene: TRBJ1-2; v_gene: TRBV10-3; abundance: many; CDR3nt: TGTGCCATCTTGCAGGGAGGCTATGGCTACACCTTC; CDR3aa: CAILQGGYGYTF
d_gene: TRBD2; j_gene: TRBJ2-7; v_gene: TRBV2; abundance: -; CDR3nt: TGTGCCAGCAGTGGTGGACTAGCGGGAGGCGCCTACGAGCAGTACTTC; CDR3aa: CASSGGLAGGAYEQYF
d_gene: -; j_gene: TRBJ1-5; v_gene: TRBV19; abundance: -; CDR3nt: TGTGCCAGTAGTATCCGGGTTGGCCTAAGTAGCAATCAGCCCCAGCATTTT; CDR3aa: CASSIRVGLSSNQPQHF
d_gene: -; j_gene: TRBJ2-5; v_gene: TRBV12-3/TRBV12-4; abundance: many; CDR3nt: TGTGCCAGCAGACCTAGTGAGAAAGAGACCCAGTACTTC; CDR3aa: CASRPSEKETQYF
d_gene: TRBD2; j_gene: TRBJ2-1; v_gene: TRBV15; abundance: -; CDR3nt: TGTGCCACCAGCCTAGCGGGGTACAATGAGCAGTTCTTC; CDR3aa: CATSLAGYNEQFF
d_gene: -; j_gene: TRBJ2-5; v_gene: TRBV15; abundance: few; CDR3nt: TGTGCCACCAGCAGAGCTTCAGGGTTTGTAAAAGAGACCCAGTACTTC; CDR3aa: CATSRASGFVKETQYF
d_gene: -; j_gene: TRBJ2-5; v_gene: TRBV12-3/TRBV12-4; abundance: -; CDR3nt: TGTGCCAGCAGTTTAGTGGGATTCGGGGCAGGGATCTTGGAGACCCAGTACTTC; CDR3aa: CASSLVGFGAGILETQYF
d_gene: -; j_gene: TRBJ1-5; v_gene: TRBV15; abundance: -; CDR3nt: TGTGCCACCAGCACCCTGTCGGATCCCAATATACGGGGATTTCAGCCCCAGCATTTT; CDR3aa: CATSTLSDPNIRGFQPQHF
d_gene: TRBD1; j_gene: TRBJ2-5; v_gene: TRBV28; abundance: few; CDR3nt: TGTGCCAGCAGATGGGACAGGGAGAAACAGACCCAGTACTTC; CDR3aa: CASRWDREKQTQYF
d_gene: -; j_gene: TRBJ1-1; v_gene: TRBV5-1; abundance: -; CDR3nt: TGCGCCAGCAGCGGGGCAGGGTCTGTTGAAGCTTTCTTT; CDR3aa: CASSGAGSVEAFF
d_gene: TRBD1; j_gene: TRBJ1-1; v_gene: TRBV25-1; abundance: few; CDR3nt: TGTGCCAGCAGTGAGGGACAGGGGGAAGCGAGGAACACTGAAGCTTTCTTT; CDR3aa: CASSEGQGEARNTEAFF
d_gene: -; j_gene: TRBJ1-1; v_gene: TRBV10-2; abundance: many; CDR3nt: TGCGCCAGCAGTGAAAGGATGAACACTGAAGCTTTCTTT; CDR3aa: CASSERMNTEAFF
d_gene: TRBD1; j_gene: TRBJ1-1; v_gene: TRBV7-2; abundance: many; CDR3nt: TGTGCCAGCAGCTTATTTGGACAGGGGGGGAACACTGAAGCTTTCTTT; CDR3aa: CASSLFGQGGNTEAFF
d_gene: -; j_gene: TRBJ2-5; v_gene: TRBV14; abundance: many; CDR3nt: TGTGCCAGCAGCCTCCGGGGGGCAGAGACCCAGTACTTC; CDR3aa: CASSLRGAETQYF
d_gene: -; j_gene: TRBJ1-3; v_gene: TRBV29-1; abundance: -; CDR3nt: TGCAGCGTTGAAGATCAGGAGTCGTCGGACTATGGCAACACCATATATTTT; CDR3aa: CSVEDQESSDYGNTIYF
d_gene: -; j_gene: TRBJ1-6; v_gene: TRBV30; abundance: many; CDR3nt: TGTGCCTGGAGTTCAACGACATGGCAGTCACCCCTCCACTTT; CDR3aa: CAWSSTTWQSPLHF